These 2 T cell receptor beta chains came from one sample sequenced in a study of T cell repertoires in cytomegalovirus infection. Their antigens are not known. TCRdb itself ran the reads through MiXCR, one entry per CDR3 protein. The table shows under 90,000 distinct CDR3 sequences, with 40% to 50% occurring only once. Sequences were derived from CD8+ T cells from cultured PBMCs, sampled from culture after CMV antigen stimulation. These receptors originate from a human donor in good health (CMV status not recorded). Some clones in this sample may be carry-over from other donors' samples.

This chain links TRBV28 with TRBJ1-5; the D is unclear. The V end was cut by 5 bases, the J end by 11 bases, with 13 bases between. This CDR3 is built from 12 residues. CDR1 and CDR2 from the germline V gene are MDHEN and SYDVKM. CDR3 nucleotide sequence: TGTGCCAGCAGTCTGAGAATTGAGGCCCAGCATTTT. Translating gives CASSLRIEAQHF.

This rearrangement joins TRBV2 to TRBJ2-7; perhaps TRBD1 as D (6 bases). Trimming took 9 bases from V and 7 from J, leaving 13 bases between them. The CDR3 is made up of 11 amino acids. Germline V gene sequence: CDR1 SNHLY, CDR2 FYNNEI. In DNA, the CDR3 is TGTGCCAGACAGGGCCTGTGGGAGCAGTACTTC. It codes for CARQGLWEQYF.